This TCR beta chain derives from a study of T cells expressing NK-cell markers. Background on the study: Among the eight sequenced donors, seven tested HCMV-seropositive and one tested seronegative. Study results and caveats: Dominant NKG2C+ clonotypes were found to form roughly 1.0-7.0% of CD8+ T cells in about 6 donors.

As to this clonotype: Its matching antigen is unknown.

This CDR3 has 14 amino acids. Germline values: CDR1 SGHTA, CDR2 FQGTGA. TCRdb re-called the 5' RACE reads and gives one entry per CDR3 protein, without DNA. The repertoire table contains 350,000 to 450,000 distinct CDR3 sequences. The source is a man aged 18-69 years in good health. The rearrangement links TRBV7-3 to TRBJ2-3. Sequencing used blood T cells: a sorted CD56 or NKG2C T cell subset, CD4+ or CD8+ T cells, or bulk PBMC T cells (not recorded which). The CDR3 region is CASSLSGDTDTQYF.